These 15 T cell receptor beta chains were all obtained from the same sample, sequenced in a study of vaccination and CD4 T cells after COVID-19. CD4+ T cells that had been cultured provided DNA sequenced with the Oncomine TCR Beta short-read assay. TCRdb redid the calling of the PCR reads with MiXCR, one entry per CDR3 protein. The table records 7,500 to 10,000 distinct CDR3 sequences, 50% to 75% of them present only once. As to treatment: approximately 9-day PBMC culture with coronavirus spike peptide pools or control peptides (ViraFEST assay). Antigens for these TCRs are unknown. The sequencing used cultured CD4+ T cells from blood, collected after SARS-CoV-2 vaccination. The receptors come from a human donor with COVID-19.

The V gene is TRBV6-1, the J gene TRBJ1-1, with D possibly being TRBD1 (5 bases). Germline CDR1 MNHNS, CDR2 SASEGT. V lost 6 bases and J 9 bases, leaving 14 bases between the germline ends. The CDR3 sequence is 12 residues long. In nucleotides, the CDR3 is TGTGCCAGCAGGCCCGGGAGGGGAAAAGCTTTCTTT. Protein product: CASRPGRGKAFF.

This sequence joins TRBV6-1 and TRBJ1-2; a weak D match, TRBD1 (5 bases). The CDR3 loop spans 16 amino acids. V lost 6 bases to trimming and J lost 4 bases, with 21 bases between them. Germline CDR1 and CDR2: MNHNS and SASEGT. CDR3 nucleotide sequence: TGTGCCAGCAGCGATACCGGCCCAGGGCAGGGCTATGGCTACACCTTC. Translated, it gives CASSDTGPGQGYGYTF.

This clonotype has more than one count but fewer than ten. For the CDR3, the DNA is TGCAGTGCTAGAGATTTGGGGAGGGTGGATGGCTACACCTTC. Amino acid sequence: CSARDLGRVDGYTF. The rearrangement uses TRBV20-1 and TRBJ1-2; D is undetermined. CDR3 length: 14 amino acids. Germline lookup yields CDR1 DFQATT and CDR2 SNEGSKA (reference sequence). V gave up 0 bases and J gave up 6 bases, with 14 bases separating them.

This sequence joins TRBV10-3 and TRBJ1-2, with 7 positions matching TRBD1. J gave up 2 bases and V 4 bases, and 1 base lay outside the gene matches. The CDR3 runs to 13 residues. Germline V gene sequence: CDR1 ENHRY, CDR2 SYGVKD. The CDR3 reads CAISVQGNYGYTF. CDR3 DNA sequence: TGTGCCATCAGTGTACAGGGGAACTATGGCTACACCTTC.

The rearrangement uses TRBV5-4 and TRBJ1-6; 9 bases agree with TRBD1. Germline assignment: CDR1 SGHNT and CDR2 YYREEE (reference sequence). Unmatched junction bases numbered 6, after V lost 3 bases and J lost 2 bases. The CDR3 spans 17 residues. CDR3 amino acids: CASSSTGGRAYNSPLHF. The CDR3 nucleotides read TGTGCCAGCAGCTCCACAGGGGGCAGGGCCTATAATTCACCCCTCCACTTT.

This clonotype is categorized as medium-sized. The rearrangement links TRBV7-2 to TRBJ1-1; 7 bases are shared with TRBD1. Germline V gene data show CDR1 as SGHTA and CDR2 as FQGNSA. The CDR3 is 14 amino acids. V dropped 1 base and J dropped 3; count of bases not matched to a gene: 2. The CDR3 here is CASSLGDSYTEAFF. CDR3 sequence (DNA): TGTGCCAGCAGCTTAGGGGACAGTTACACTGAAGCTTTCTTT.

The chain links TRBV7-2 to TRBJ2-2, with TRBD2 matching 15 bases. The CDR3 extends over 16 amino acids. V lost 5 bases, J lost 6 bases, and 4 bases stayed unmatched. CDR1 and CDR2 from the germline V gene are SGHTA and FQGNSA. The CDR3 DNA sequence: TGTGCCAGCAGCCTCCGGACTAGCGGGGGGGCCGGGGAGCTGTTTTTT. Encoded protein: CASSLRTSGGAGELFF.

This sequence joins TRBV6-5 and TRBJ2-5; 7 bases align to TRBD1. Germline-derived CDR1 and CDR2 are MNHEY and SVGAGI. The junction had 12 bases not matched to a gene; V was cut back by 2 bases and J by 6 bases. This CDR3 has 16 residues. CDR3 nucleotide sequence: TGTGCCAGCAGTTACAACACATACAGACAGGGTCAGACCCAGTACTTC. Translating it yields CASSYNTYRQGQTQYF.

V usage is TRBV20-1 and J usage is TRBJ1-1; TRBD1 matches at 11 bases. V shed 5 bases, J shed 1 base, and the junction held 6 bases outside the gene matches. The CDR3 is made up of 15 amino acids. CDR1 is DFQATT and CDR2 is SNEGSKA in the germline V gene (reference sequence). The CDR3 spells CSAGQGAARNTEAFF. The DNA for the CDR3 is TGCAGTGCTGGACAGGGGGCGGCACGGAACACTGAAGCTTTCTTT.

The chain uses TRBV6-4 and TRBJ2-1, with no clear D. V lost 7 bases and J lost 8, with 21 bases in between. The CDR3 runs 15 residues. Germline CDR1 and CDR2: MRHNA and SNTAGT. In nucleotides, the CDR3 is TGTGCCAGCAAATTCAGTGACCGAACCAGCGATGAGCAGTTCTTC. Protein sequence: CASKFSDRTSDEQFF.

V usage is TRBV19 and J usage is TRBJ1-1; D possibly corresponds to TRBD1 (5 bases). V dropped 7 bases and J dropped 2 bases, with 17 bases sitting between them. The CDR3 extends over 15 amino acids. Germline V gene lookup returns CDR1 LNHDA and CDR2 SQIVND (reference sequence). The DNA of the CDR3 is TGTGCCAGTACTGGGGCCGCAGGAATAAACACTGAAGCTTTCTTT. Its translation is CASTGAAGINTEAFF.

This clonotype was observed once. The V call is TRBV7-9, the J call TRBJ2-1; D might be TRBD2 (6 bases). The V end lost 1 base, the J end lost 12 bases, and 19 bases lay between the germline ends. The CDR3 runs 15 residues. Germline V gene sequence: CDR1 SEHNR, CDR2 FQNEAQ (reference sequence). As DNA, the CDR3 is TGTGCCAGCAGCTTAGGTGGTAGCGGAGGAGAAGGGCAGTTCTTC. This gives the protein CASSLGGSGGEGQFF.

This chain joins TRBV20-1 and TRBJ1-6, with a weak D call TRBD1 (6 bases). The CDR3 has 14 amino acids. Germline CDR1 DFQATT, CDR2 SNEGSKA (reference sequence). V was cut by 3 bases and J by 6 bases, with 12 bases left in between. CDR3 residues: CSARTGTINSPLHF. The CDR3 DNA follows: TGCAGTGCTAGGACCGGGACAATTAATTCACCCCTCCACTTT.

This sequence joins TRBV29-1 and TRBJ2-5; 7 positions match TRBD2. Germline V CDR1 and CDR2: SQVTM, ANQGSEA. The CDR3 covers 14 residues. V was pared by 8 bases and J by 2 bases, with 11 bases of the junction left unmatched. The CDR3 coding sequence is TGCAGCCTTTCGCGGGGGTCGAAGCAAGAGACCCAGTACTTC. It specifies CSLSRGSKQETQYF.

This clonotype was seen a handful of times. CDR3 amino acids: CASSPRASGVYEQYF. The CDR3 region has the DNA TGTGCCAGCAGCCCAAGGGCCTCAGGGGTCTACGAGCAGTACTTC. The chain employs TRBV11-3 and TRBJ2-7; TRBD1 might be the D (6 bases). V was shortened by 5 bases and J by 3 bases, with 17 bases between the two germline ends. Germline V gene data show CDR1 as SGHNT and CDR2 as YENEEA. The CDR3 runs 15 residues.